This T cell receptor beta chain was sequenced for a study of radiation and T cells in renal cell carcinoma. Generated by immunoSEQ multiplex PCR, the TCRdb table keeps only in-frame clones and is missing some. Here the sample spans about 83,000 clones, roughly 80% being singletons. CDR3 length equals 17 residues. The germline CDR1 and CDR2 sequences are SGDLS and YYNGEE. The V end was cut by 0 bases, the J end by 1 base, with 16 bases between. Time point defined: blood 4 weeks post-SBRT, at nephrectomy. Specified treatment: 15 Gy SBRT to primary tumor, nephrectomy 4 weeks later. Sequencing used blood, obtained from a patient whose treatment included radiotherapy and nephrectomy. The clonotype originates from a woman aged 55 to 70 with renal cell carcinoma. This chain uses TRBV9 with TRBJ2-5, with D possibly being TRBD2 (6 bases). CDR3 region: CASSVEAATAGQETQYF. CDR3 bases: TGTGCCAGCAGCGTAGAAGCAGCGACAGCGGGCCAAGAGACCCAGTACTTC. The full variable domain, its missing parts supplied by reference TRBV9 and TRBJ2-5, is DSGVTQTPKHLITATGQRVTLRCSPRSGDLSVYWYQQSLDQGLQFLIQYYNGEERAKGNILERFSAQQFPDLHSELNLSSLELGDSALYFCASSVEAATAGQETQYFGPGTRLLVL.